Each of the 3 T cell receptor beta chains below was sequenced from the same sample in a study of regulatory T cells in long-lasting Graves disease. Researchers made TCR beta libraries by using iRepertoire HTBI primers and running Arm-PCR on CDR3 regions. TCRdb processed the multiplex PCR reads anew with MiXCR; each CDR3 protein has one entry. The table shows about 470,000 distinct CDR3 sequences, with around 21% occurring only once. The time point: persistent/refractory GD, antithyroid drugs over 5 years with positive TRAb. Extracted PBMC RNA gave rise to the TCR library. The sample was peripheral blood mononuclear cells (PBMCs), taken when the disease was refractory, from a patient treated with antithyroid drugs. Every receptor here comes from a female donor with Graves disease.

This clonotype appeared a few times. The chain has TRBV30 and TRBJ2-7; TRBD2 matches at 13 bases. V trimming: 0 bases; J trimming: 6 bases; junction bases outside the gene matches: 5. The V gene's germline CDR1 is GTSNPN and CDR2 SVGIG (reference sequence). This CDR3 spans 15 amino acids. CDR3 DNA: TGTGCCTGGAGTGTGGGACTAGCGGGACCCCTCGAGCAGTACTTC. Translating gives CAWSVGLAGPLEQYF.

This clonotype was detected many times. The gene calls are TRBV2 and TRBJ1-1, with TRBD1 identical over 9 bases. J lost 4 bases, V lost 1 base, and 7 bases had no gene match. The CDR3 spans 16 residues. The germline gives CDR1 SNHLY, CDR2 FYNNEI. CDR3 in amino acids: CASSEVGDRGSTEAFF. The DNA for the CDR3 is TGTGCCAGCAGTGAAGTAGGAGACAGGGGGAGCACTGAAGCTTTCTTT.

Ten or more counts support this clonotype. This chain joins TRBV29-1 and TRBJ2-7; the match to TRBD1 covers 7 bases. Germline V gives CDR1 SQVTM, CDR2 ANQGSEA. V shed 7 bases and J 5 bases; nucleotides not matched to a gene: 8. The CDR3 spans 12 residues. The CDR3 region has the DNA TGCAGCGCATTAGGGGACAGCAACGAGCAGTACTTC. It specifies CSALGDSNEQYF.